One sample yielded the 19 T cell receptor beta chains listed below, sequenced in a study of OX40 agonist ivuxolimab in advanced cancers. Sequencing used immunoSEQ multiplex PCR; TCRdb keeps in-frame clones, though not all of them. The sample lists roughly 60,000 clones, around 90% occurring once. Sequenced here: CD4+ or CD8+ T cells sorted from blood, sampled in a trial of the OX40 agonist ivuxolimab. The source of these receptors is an adult with an advanced solid tumor such as melanoma, head and neck, liver or kidney cancer.

The CDR3 region has the DNA TGTGCCAGCCAGGACATCCTTAACACTGAAGCTTTCTTT. Its protein is CASQDILNTEAFF. This chain joins TRBV7-9 and TRBJ1-1; possible D gene TRBD1, 5 bases. Germline V gene sequence: CDR1 SEHNR, CDR2 FQNEAQ (reference sequence). The CDR3 has 13 residues. Trimming shortened V by 8 bases and J by 2 bases, and 12 bases separated the two germline ends. The full variable domain, completed using reference TRBV7-9 and TRBJ1-1, is DTGVSQNPRHKITKRGQNVTFRCDPISEHNRLYWYRQTLGQGPEFLTYFQNEAQLEKSRLLSDRFSAERPKGSFSTLEIQRTEQGDSAMYLCASQDILNTEAFFGQGTRLTVV.

This clone was recorded only once. The chain links TRBV4-1 to TRBJ1-6; D is unclear. The CDR3 is 13 amino acids. The germline V gene has CDR1 MGHRA and CDR2 YSYEKL. V was pared by 0 bases and J by 14 bases, with 11 bases between. The CDR3 sequence is CASSQEELQALHF. CDR3 sequence (DNA): TGCGCCAGCAGCCAAGAAGAACTTCAAGCCCTCCACTTT.

This chain connects TRBV29-1 to TRBJ2-1, with TRBD1 matching over 8 bases. J gave up 7 bases and V 3 bases, and 8 bases lay outside the gene matches. CDR1 and CDR2 from the germline V gene are SQVTM and ANQGSEA. There are 14 residues in the CDR3. The CDR3 DNA sequence: TGCAGCGTTGAGCAGGACAGGGCTTCTAATGAGCAGTTCTTC. Protein product: CSVEQDRASNEQFF.

This clone was detected only once. The CDR3 is CASTLTGISNQPQHF. The CDR3 DNA sequence: TGTGCCAGCACCTTAACAGGGATTAGCAATCAGCCCCAGCATTTT. The genes are TRBV28 and TRBJ1-5; possibly TRBD1 for D (6 bases). The V end lost 7 bases, the J end lost 0 bases, and 13 bases lay between the germline ends. The CDR3 is made up of 15 amino acids. Germline V lookup: CDR1 MDHEN, CDR2 SYDVKM.

The chain has TRBV7-2 and TRBJ2-1; 12 positions match TRBD2. The germline CDR1 and CDR2 sequences are SGHTA and FQGNSA. The CDR3 loop spans 17 amino acids. The J segment lost 10 bases and the V segment lost 2 bases, leaving 12 bases of the junction unmatched. CDR3 bases: TGTGCCAGCAGCTTACTAGCGGGAGGGGTTATTAGGGTCGAGCAGTTCTTC. It yields the protein CASSLLAGGVIRVEQFF.

The CDR3 region is CASSQLAGAYNEQFF. The CDR3 region has the DNA TGTGCCAGCAGCCAACTAGCGGGAGCCTACAATGAGCAGTTCTTC. This chain links TRBV7-9 with TRBJ2-1, with 11 nucleotides matching TRBD2. The germline CDR1 and CDR2 sequences are SEHNR and FQNEAQ (reference sequence). The CDR3 totals 15 residues. V was pared by 5 bases and J by 2 bases, with 2 bases of the junction left unmatched. The whole variable domain, filled in from reference TRBV7-9 and TRBJ2-1, reads DTGVSQNPRHKITKRGQNVTFRCDPISEHNRLYWYRQTLGQGPEFLTYFQNEAQLEKSRLLSDRFSAERPKGSFSTLEIQRTEQGDSAMYLCASSQLAGAYNEQFFGPGTRLTVL.

This clone came up once. This sequence joins TRBV27 and TRBJ2-7; TRBD2 agrees at 11 bases. Trimming took 8 bases from V and 3 from J; bases not matched to a gene: 9. The CDR3 length is 15 residues. Germline CDR1 MNHEY, CDR2 SMNVEV (reference sequence). The CDR3 DNA sequence: TGTGCCAGCCGCTCAGGACTAGCGGGCCTCTACGAGCAGTACTTC. Its translation: CASRSGLAGLYEQYF.

The rearrangement joins TRBV10-1 to TRBJ2-1, with TRBD2 matching over 11 bases. J gave up 0 bases and V 2 bases, and 0 bases lay outside the gene matches. The CDR3 runs to 16 residues. Germline V gene lookup returns CDR1 WNHNN and CDR2 SYGVQD (reference sequence). The CDR3 here is CASSETSGGSYNEQFF. The CDR3 DNA reads as TGCGCCAGCAGTGAGACTAGCGGGGGCTCCTACAATGAGCAGTTCTTC.

This chain uses TRBV6-1 with TRBJ1-2, with TRBD1 identical over 7 bases. This CDR3 has 15 residues. Germline values: CDR1 MNHNS, CDR2 SASEGT. Trimming took 6 bases from V and 4 from J; bases not matched to a gene: 11. The CDR3 DNA reads as TGTGCCAGCAGCCGACAGGGCGATACGCTCTATGGCTACACCTTC. This translates into CASSRQGDTLYGYTF.

V is TRBV4-1 and J is TRBJ2-7; D uncertain. Germline lookup yields CDR1 MGHRA and CDR2 YSYEKL. CDR3 length: 15 residues. The V gene lost 1 base and the J gene lost 2 bases, with 12 bases spanning the gap. Here the CDR3 reads CASSQVDGTTYEQYF. The CDR3 coding sequence is TGCGCCAGCAGCCAAGTGGACGGAACCACCTACGAGCAGTACTTC.

The chain joins TRBV15 to TRBJ1-5; 7 bases fit TRBD1. The CDR3 is 15 residues long. V shed 3 bases, J shed 3 bases, and the junction held 5 bases outside the gene matches. Per germline, CDR1 LNHNV and CDR2 YYDKDF (reference sequence). CDR3 coding DNA: TGTGCCACCAGCAGCCGACAGGGACCCAATCAGCCCCAGCATTTT. Amino acids: CATSSRQGPNQPQHF.

This chain connects TRBV4-1 to TRBJ1-1; the match to TRBD1 covers 8 bases. The germline CDR1 and CDR2 sequences are MGHRA and YSYEKL. J was trimmed by 2 bases and V by 6 bases; bases with no gene match: 5. The CDR3 is made up of 14 amino acids. CDR3 bases: TGCGCCAGCAGTCTTGACAGGGGAAACACTGAAGCTTTCTTT. This sequence encodes CASSLDRGNTEAFF.

This chain joins TRBV11-3 and TRBJ2-3; TRBD2 agrees at 13 bases. Germline loops: CDR1 SGHNT, CDR2 YENEEA. V was clipped by 5 bases and J by 6 bases; unmatched bases: 5. This CDR3 has 15 residues. The CDR3 sequence is CASSPGLAGADTQYF. CDR3 nucleotide sequence: TGTGCCAGCAGCCCAGGACTAGCGGGAGCGGATACGCAGTATTTT.

The V call is TRBV6-5, the J call TRBJ2-3; the D is unclear. CDR1 is MNHEY and CDR2 is SVGAGI in the germline V gene. The length of the CDR3 is 12 residues. Trimming took off 5 bases at V and 0 bases at J, with 3 bases between the two ends. The CDR3, as DNA: TGTGCCAGCAGTGATAGCACAGATACGCAGTATTTT. Translation gives CASSDSTDTQYF.

The rearrangement joins TRBV29-1 to TRBJ2-1; no reliable D call. The CDR3 length is 13 residues. V lost 7 bases and J lost 6, with 16 bases in between. Germline-derived CDR1 and CDR2 are SQVTM and ANQGSEA. This CDR3 is CSGLCLFGNEQFF. CDR3 coding DNA: TGCAGCGGTTTGTGTCTATTCGGCAATGAGCAGTTCTTC.

The chain links TRBV28 to TRBJ2-7; 12 bases are shared with TRBD2. Germline CDR1 MDHEN, CDR2 SYDVKM. The CDR3 length is 17 residues. The J segment lost 7 bases and the V segment lost 3 bases, leaving 13 bases of the junction unmatched. CDR3 in amino acids: CASSFESLAGGPGEQYF. CDR3 DNA: TGTGCCAGCAGTTTTGAGTCCCTAGCGGGAGGGCCGGGGGAGCAGTACTTC.

The V gene is TRBV6-1, the J gene TRBJ1-1, with D possibly TRBD1 on 5 matching bases. V was pared by 6 bases and J by 3 bases, with 17 bases between. Looked up from germline, CDR1 is MNHNS and CDR2 is SASEGT. This CDR3 is 15 amino acids long. The CDR3: CASRRPGMLDTEAFF. As DNA, the CDR3 is TGTGCCAGCAGACGACCAGGGATGTTGGACACTGAAGCTTTCTTT.

In its sample, this clone was seen once. The CDR3 DNA follows: TGTGCCGGATCGCCTTTGGACGCCTACGAGCAGTACTTC. This encodes CAGSPLDAYEQYF. This chain links TRBV7-9 with TRBJ2-7; D is unresolved. The V end was cut by 11 bases, the J end by 2 bases, with 16 bases between. Germline CDR1 SEHNR, CDR2 FQNEAQ (reference sequence). The CDR3 is 13 amino acids.

The CDR3 loop is CASSLGLTQPQHF. The CDR3 coding sequence is TGTGCCAGCAGCTTAGGTCTAACTCAGCCCCAGCATTTT. The chain recombines TRBV7-8 with TRBJ1-5; D unresolved. The CDR3 is made up of 13 amino acids. The V gene lost 1 base and the J gene lost 6 bases, with 7 bases spanning the gap. Germline V CDR1 and CDR2: SGHVS, FQNEAQ.